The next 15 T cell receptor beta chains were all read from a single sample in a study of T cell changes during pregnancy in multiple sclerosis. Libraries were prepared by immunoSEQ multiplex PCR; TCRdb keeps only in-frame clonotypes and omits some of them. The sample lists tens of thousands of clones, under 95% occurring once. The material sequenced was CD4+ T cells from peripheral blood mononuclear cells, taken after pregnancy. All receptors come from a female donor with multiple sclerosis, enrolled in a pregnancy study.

This CDR3 reads CASSLKGGQMNTEAFF. The CDR3 coding sequence is TGTGCCAGCAGCTTAAAAGGTGGACAGATGAACACTGAAGCTTTCTTT. This rearrangement joins TRBV11-2 to TRBJ1-1; tentatively, D is TRBD1 (6 bases). With 2 bases removed from V and 0 bases from J, the gap between germline ends came to 13 bases. Germline V gene sequence: CDR1 SGHAT, CDR2 FQNNGV. The CDR3 length is 16 residues.

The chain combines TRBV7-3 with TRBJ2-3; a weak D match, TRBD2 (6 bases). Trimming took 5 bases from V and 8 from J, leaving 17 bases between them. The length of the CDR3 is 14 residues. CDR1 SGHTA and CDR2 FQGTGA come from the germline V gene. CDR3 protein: CASSIAVFPATQYF. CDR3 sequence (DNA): TGTGCCAGCAGCATAGCGGTCTTCCCAGCTACGCAGTATTTT. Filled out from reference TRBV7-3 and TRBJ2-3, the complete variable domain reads GAGVSQTPSNKVTEKGKYVELRCDPISGHTALYWYRQSLGQGPEFLIYFQGTGAADDSGLPNDRFFAVRPEGSVSTLKIQRTERGDSAVYLCASSIAVFPATQYFGPGTRLTVL.

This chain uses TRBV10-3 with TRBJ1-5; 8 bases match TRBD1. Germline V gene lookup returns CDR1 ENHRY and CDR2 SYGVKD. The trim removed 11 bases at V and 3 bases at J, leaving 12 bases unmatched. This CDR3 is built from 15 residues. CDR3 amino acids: CASREAGGDNQPQHF. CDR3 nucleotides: TGTGCCTCTAGGGAGGCAGGGGGCGACAATCAGCCCCAGCATTTT.

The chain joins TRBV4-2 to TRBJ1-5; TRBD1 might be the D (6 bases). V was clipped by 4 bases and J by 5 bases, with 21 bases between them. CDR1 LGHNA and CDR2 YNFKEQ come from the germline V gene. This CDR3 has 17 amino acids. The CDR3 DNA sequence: TGTGCCAGCAGCCCCCCCACAGGGAAGGCTTTACATCAGCCCCAGCATTTT. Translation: CASSPPTGKALHQPQHF.

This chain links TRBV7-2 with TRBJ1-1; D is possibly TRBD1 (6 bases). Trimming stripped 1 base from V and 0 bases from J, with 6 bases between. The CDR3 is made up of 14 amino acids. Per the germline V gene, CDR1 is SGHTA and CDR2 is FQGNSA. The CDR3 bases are TGTGCCAGCAGCTTAGACAGGGTGAACACTGAAGCTTTCTTT. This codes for CASSLDRVNTEAFF.

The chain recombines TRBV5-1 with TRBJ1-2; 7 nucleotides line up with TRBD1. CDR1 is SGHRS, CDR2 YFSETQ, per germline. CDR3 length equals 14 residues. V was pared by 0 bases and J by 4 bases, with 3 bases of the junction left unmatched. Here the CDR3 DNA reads TGCGCCAGCAGCTTGGAGGGGGCCGGCTATGGCTACACCTTC. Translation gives CASSLEGAGYGYTF. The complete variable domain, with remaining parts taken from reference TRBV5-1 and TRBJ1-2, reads KAGVTQTPRYLIKTRGQQVTLSCSPISGHRSVSWYQQTPGQGLQFLFEYFSETQRNKGNFPGRFSGRQFSNSRSEMNVSTLELGDSALYLCASSLEGAGYGYTFGSGTRLTVV.

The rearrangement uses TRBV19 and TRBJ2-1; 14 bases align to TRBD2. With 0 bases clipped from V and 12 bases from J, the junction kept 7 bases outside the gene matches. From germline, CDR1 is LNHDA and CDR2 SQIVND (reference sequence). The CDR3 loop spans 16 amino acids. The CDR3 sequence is CASSIEGTSGRGAQFF. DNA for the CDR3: TGTGCCAGTAGTATAGAGGGGACTAGCGGGAGAGGGGCGCAGTTCTTC.

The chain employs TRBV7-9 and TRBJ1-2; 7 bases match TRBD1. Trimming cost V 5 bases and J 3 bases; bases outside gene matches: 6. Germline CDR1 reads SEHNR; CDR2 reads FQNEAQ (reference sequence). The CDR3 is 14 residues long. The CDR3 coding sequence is TGTGCCAGCAGCCTAGGGGGCTATGACTATGGCTACACCTTC. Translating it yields CASSLGGYDYGYTF.

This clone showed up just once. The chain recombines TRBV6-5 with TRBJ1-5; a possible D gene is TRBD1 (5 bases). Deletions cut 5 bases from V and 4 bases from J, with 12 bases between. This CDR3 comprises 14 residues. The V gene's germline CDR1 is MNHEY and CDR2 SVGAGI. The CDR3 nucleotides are TGTGCCAGCAGTCGCGGGGCACGTAATCAGCCCCAGCATTTT. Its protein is CASSRGARNQPQHF.

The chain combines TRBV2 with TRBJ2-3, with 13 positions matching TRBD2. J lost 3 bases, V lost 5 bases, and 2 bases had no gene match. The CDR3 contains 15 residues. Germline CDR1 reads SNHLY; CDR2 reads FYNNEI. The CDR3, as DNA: TGTGCCAGCAGTAAACTAGCGGGGGGGACAGATACGCAGTATTTT. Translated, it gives CASSKLAGGTDTQYF.

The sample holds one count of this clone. CDR3 bases: TGTGCCAGTAGTCCTCTCCATGAAAAACTGTTTTTT. Protein product: CASSPLHEKLFF. V is TRBV19 and J is TRBJ1-4; D uncertain. Trimming shortened V by 5 bases and J by 6 bases, and 7 bases separated the two germline ends. This CDR3 comprises 12 residues. CDR1 is LNHDA, CDR2 SQIVND, per germline (reference sequence).

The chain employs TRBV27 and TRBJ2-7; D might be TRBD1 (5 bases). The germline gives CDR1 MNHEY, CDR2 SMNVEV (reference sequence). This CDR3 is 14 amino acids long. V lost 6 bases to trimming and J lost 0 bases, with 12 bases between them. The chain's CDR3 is CASRKGVSSYEQYF. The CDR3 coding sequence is TGTGCCAGCAGGAAAGGGGTCTCCTCCTACGAGCAGTACTTC.

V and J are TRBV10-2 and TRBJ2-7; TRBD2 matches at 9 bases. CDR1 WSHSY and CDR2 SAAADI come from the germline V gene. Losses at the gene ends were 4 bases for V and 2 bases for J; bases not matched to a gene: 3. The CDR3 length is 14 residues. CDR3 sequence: CASSVTSGPYEQYF. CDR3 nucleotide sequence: TGCGCCAGCAGTGTCACTAGCGGGCCCTACGAGCAGTACTTC.

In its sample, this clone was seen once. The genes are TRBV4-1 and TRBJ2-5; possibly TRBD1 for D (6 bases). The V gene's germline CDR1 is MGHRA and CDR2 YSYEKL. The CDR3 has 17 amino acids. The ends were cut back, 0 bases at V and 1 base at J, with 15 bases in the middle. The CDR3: CASSQDFPRQVQETQYF. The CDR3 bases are TGCGCCAGCAGCCAAGATTTCCCCCGACAGGTCCAAGAGACCCAGTACTTC.

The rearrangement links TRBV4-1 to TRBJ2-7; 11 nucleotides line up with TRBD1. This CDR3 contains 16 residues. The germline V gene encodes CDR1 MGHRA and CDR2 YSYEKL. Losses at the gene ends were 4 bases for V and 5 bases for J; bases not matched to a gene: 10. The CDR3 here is CASSRGPGQGVHEQYF. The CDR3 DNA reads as TGCGCCAGCAGCCGCGGACCGGGACAGGGGGTACACGAGCAGTACTTC.